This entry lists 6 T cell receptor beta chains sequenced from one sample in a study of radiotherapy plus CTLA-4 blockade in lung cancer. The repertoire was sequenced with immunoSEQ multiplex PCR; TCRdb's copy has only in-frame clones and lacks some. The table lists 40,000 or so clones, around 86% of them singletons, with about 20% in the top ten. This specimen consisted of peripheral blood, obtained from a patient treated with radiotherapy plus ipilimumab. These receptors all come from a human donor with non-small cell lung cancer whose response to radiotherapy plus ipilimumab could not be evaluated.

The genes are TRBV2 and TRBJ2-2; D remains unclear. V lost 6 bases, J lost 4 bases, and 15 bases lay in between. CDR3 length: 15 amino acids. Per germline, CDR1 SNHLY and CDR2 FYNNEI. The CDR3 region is CASSRQTLGTGELFF. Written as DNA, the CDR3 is TGTGCCAGCAGCCGACAAACCCTTGGCACCGGGGAGCTGTTTTTT.

The CDR3 here is CASSLAFDRGYTGELFF. CDR3 DNA sequence: TGTGCCAGCAGCTTAGCCTTTGACAGGGGGTACACCGGGGAGCTGTTTTTT. The rearrangement uses TRBV11-3 and TRBJ2-2, with 9 bases lining up with TRBD1. CDR3 length: 17 amino acids. Germline assignment: CDR1 SGHNT and CDR2 YENEEA. J was trimmed by 3 bases and V by 1 base; bases with no gene match: 6.

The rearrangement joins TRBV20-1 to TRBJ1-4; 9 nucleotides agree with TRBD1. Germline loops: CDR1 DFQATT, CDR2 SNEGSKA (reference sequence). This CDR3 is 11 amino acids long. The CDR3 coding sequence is TGCATCGGACAGGGGCACGAAAAACTGTTTTTT. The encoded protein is CIGQGHEKLFF.

Here the CDR3 reads CASSLRTGDTYEQYF. The CDR3 nucleotides are TGTGCCAGTAGTCTCCGGACAGGGGACACCTACGAGCAGTACTTC. The genes are TRBV19 and TRBJ2-7; 9 bases align to TRBD1. The germline V gene has CDR1 LNHDA and CDR2 SQIVND (reference sequence). The CDR3 is 15 amino acids. V dropped 5 bases and J dropped 2; count of bases not matched to a gene: 7.

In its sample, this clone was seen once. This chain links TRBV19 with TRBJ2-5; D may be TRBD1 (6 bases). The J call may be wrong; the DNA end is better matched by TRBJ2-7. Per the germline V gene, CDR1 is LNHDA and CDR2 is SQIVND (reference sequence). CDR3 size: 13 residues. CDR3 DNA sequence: TGTGCCAGTAGTAGAGGACAGCCCTACGAGCAGTACTTC. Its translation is CASSRGQPYEQYF.

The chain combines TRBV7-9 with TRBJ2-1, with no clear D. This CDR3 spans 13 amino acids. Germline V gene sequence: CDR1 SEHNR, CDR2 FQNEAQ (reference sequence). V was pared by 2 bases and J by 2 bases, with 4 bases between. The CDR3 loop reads CASSLSTYNEQFF. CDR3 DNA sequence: TGTGCCAGCAGCTTAAGCACCTACAATGAGCAGTTCTTC. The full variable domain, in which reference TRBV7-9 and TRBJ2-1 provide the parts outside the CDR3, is DTGVSQNPRHKITKRGQNVTFRCDPISEHNRLYWYRQTLGQGPEFLTYFQNEAQLEKSRLLSDRFSAERPKGSFSTLEIQRTEQGDSAMYLCASSLSTYNEQFFGPGTRLTVL.